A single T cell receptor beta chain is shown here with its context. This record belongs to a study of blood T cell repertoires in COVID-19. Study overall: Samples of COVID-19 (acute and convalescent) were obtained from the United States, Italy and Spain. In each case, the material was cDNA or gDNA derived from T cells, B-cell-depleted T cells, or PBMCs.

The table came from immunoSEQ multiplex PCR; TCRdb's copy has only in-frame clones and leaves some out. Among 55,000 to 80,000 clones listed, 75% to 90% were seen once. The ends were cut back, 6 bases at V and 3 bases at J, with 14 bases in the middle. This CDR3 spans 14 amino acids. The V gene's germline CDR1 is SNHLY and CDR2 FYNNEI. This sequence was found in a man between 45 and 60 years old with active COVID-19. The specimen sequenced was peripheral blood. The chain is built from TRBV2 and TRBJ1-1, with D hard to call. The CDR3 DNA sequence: TGTGCCAGCAGCCGGACTTTATTGGACACTGAAGCTTTCTTT. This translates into CASSRTLLDTEAFF.